The 16 T cell receptor beta chains reported below all come from one sample, sequenced in a study of HIV-infected children after antiretroviral therapy interruption (dated by TCRdb to between 2018 and 2020). According to the study, the label for this sample's treatment or condition signals: PENTA 11 planned treatment interruption arm or continuous ART arm. Libraries were built with 3' RACE. Data came from an Illumina MiSeq. TCR libraries were constructed from RNA with a 3' RACE protocol that used unique molecular identifiers to correct for PCR amplification bias. TCRdb passed the public sequencing reads through fastp at Q25 and MiXCR, retaining productive beta sequences. Rows with one shared CDR3 protein collapse into an entry with the most common genes and DNA. Counted in this sample were 40,000 or so distinct CDR3 sequences; around 7% of them appeared once. In total, the top ten clones hold about 0.91% of the sample.

Sequenced material: CD45RA+ CD4+ T cells from PBMCs, pooled from several time points, taken from a donor given antiretroviral therapy, either interrupted or continuous. Interpreted using the paper, the cell subset or site label stands for: naive CD4+ CD45RA+ CD45RO- T cells. Receptors were obtained from a pool of human donors with HIV.

This clonotype has at least ten counts. The rearrangement uses TRBV20-1 and TRBJ2-3, with 12 bases aligning to TRBD2. The CDR3 covers 15 residues. The germline V gene has CDR1 DFQATT and CDR2 SNEGSKA (reference sequence). The ends lost 6 bases at V and 2 bases at J; junction bases unmatched: 6. The CDR3 loop is CSALTSGGNTDTQYF. The CDR3 region has the DNA TGCAGTGCGCTGACTAGCGGGGGCAACACAGATACGCAGTATTTT.

This clonotype showed up just a few times. The chain couples TRBV28 to TRBJ1-1; D unclear. V lost 9 bases and J 5 bases, leaving 10 bases between the germline ends. The CDR3 loop spans 11 amino acids. Germline V gives CDR1 MDHEN, CDR2 SYDVKM. CDR3 DNA: TGTGCCAGTACAAATGGGACTGAAGCTTTCTTT. It is translated as CASTNGTEAFF.

This clonotype was counted many times. This chain links TRBV10-2 with TRBJ2-7, with D possibly TRBD1 on 6 matching bases. From germline, CDR1 is WSHSY and CDR2 SAAADI. CDR3 length: 16 residues. V lost 6 bases, J lost 3 bases, and 21 bases lay in between. Written as DNA, the CDR3 is TGCGCCAGCAGAGACACCGGACAGAATAGGGTCTACGAGCAGTACTTC. As protein: CASRDTGQNRVYEQYF.

The chain couples TRBV29-1 to TRBJ1-1; TRBD1 might be the D (6 bases). V lost 6 bases and J 2 bases, leaving 16 bases between the germline ends. This CDR3 contains 14 residues. CDR1 SQVTM and CDR2 ANQGSEA come from the germline V gene. The CDR3 DNA sequence: TGCAGCGTGGTACAGGGCCCTGGTAACACTGAAGCTTTCTTT. Its protein is CSVVQGPGNTEAFF.

This clonotype was found many times. The chain recombines TRBV7-9 with TRBJ2-1, with D maybe TRBD2 (6 bases). In germline, CDR1 is SEHNR, CDR2 FQNEAQ (reference sequence). This CDR3 contains 15 residues. V lost 3 bases and J 9 bases, leaving 18 bases between the germline ends. The CDR3 spells CASSFRSGPLGEQFF. The CDR3 bases are TGTGCCAGCAGCTTCCGAAGCGGGCCCCTCGGTGAGCAGTTCTTC.

The rearrangement uses TRBV3-1 and TRBJ2-3; D unresolved. The CDR3 loop spans 13 amino acids. The germline V and J ends were trimmed by 1 base and 5 bases, with 7 bases remaining between them. Looked up from germline, CDR1 is LGHDT and CDR2 is YNNKEL (reference sequence). CDR3 in amino acids: CASSQGPRDTQYF. In DNA, the CDR3 is TGTGCCAGCAGCCAAGGTCCTAGAGATACGCAGTATTTT.

This clonotype showed up many times. The V call is TRBV28, the J call TRBJ2-7; D is ambiguous. This CDR3 has 13 residues. CDR1 is MDHEN, CDR2 SYDVKM, per germline. Trimming took off 7 bases at V and 2 bases at J, with 12 bases between the two ends. CDR3 nucleotides: TGTGCCAGCAAAGGAGAATATCCCTACGAGCAGTACTTC. Protein product: CASKGEYPYEQYF.

This clonotype was recorded many times. This chain links TRBV12-3 or TRBV12-4 with TRBJ2-7, with TRBD2 matching 10 bases. The CDR3 loop spans 16 amino acids. V was clipped by 2 bases and J by 1 base; unmatched bases: 5. CDR3 loop: CASSLRSSGSSYEQYF. The CDR3 bases are TGTGCCAGCAGTTTAAGGTCTAGCGGGAGTTCCTACGAGCAGTACTTC.

This clonotype was counted ten times or more. This chain connects TRBV11-2 to TRBJ2-5, with D uncertain. CDR3 size: 12 residues. The V gene's germline CDR1 is SGHAT and CDR2 FQNNGV. The V gene lost 4 bases and the J gene lost 9 bases, with 12 bases spanning the gap. CDR3 residues: CASSSGEFSQYF. CDR3 sequence (DNA): TGTGCCAGCAGCTCCGGAGAGTTCTCCCAGTACTTC.

This clonotype occurred many times. The V call is TRBV20-1, the J call TRBJ1-4; weak D call: TRBD1 (6 bases). Germline assignment: CDR1 DFQATT and CDR2 SNEGSKA (reference sequence). The germline V and J ends were trimmed by 5 bases and 7 bases, with 11 bases remaining between them. The CDR3 length is 12 residues. The CDR3: CSARQVGEKLFF. CDR3 nucleotide sequence: TGCAGTGCTCGACAGGTCGGTGAAAAACTGTTTTTT.

This clonotype was seen repeatedly, ten times or more. The V call is TRBV24-1, the J call TRBJ2-7; D possibly corresponds to TRBD1 (5 bases). This CDR3 is 13 amino acids long. Germline CDR1 reads KGHDR; CDR2 reads SFDVKD. V shed 2 bases and J shed 2 bases, with 6 bases lying between them. Written as DNA, the CDR3 is TGTGCCACCAGTGATTCAGGGACCTACGAGCAGTACTTC. Residues: CATSDSGTYEQYF.

At least ten counts were recorded for this clonotype. The gene calls are TRBV7-3 and TRBJ1-3; D is uncertain. CDR1 and CDR2 from the germline V gene are SGHTA and FQGTGA. The V end lost 5 bases, the J end lost 0 bases, and 8 bases lay between the germline ends. CDR3 size: 14 residues. In DNA form, the CDR3 reads TGTGCCAGCAGCCCCCAGGCCTCTGGAAACACCATATATTTT. Translation: CASSPQASGNTIYF.

The table lists this clonotype with many counts. The genes are TRBV6-2 or TRBV6-3 and TRBJ1-1, with D unclear. This CDR3 has 13 amino acids. Germline V gene sequence: CDR1 MNHEY, CDR2 SVGEGT. The V gene lost 7 bases and the J gene lost 0 bases, with 9 bases spanning the gap. The CDR3 here is CASTLTVNTEAFF. CDR3 nucleotides: TGTGCCAGCACCCTAACAGTGAACACTGAAGCTTTCTTT.

This clonotype was observed at least ten times. The J gene is TRBJ2-2, the V gene TRBV29-1; D not certain. Germline V CDR1 and CDR2: SQVTM, ANQGSEA. The CDR3 covers 12 residues. This CDR3 reads CSGRKNTGELFF. CDR3 nucleotide sequence: TGCAGTGGACGAAAGAACACCGGGGAGCTGTTTTTT.

This clonotype has a count of ten or more. The chain is built from TRBV24-1 and TRBJ2-1, with a possible D match to TRBD1 (7 bases). Germline CDR1 and CDR2: KGHDR and SFDVKD. The CDR3 totals 13 residues. Trimming shortened V by 8 bases and J by 7 bases, and 14 bases separated the two germline ends. The CDR3 DNA reads as TGTGCCACCAAAAAGACAGGGAGGAATGAGCAGTTCTTC. This translates into CATKKTGRNEQFF.

This clonotype was observed at least ten times. The chain couples TRBV5-4 to TRBJ1-1, with D uncertain. Per germline, CDR1 SGHNT and CDR2 YYREEE (reference sequence). The ends were cut back, 0 bases at V and 2 bases at J, with 8 bases in the middle. This CDR3 has 14 amino acids. As DNA, the CDR3 is TGTGCCAGCAGCTTGGGGCAGACTAACACTGAAGCTTTCTTT. The encoded protein is CASSLGQTNTEAFF.